Listed here is a single T cell receptor beta chain. Its binding antigen is unknown. No much larger clonotype is one base removed from it; base qualities were not supplied. The data were obtained in a study of blood T cell repertoires in COVID-19 (dated by TCRdb to 2020 to 2021). Regarding the study in general: Samples from collaborators originated in the United States, Italy and Spain and spanned both the acute and convalescent phases of COVID-19. The dataset comprised deeply sampled blood TCRbeta repertoires from subjects exposed to, actively infected with, or recovered from COVID-19. Where available, HLA class I and class II types were taken from metadata supplied by the sample provider and were not determined by assay-based typing. The samples were drawn from two sources: the first 160 participants of the ongoing ImmuneRACE study, and over 1,000 subjects contributed by 6 global collaborators. Nearly every sample came with metadata listing a de-identified subject ID, COVID-19 status, age in years and sex. The prospective study material was composed of cDNA or gDNA derived from T cells, B-cell-depleted T cells, or PBMCs. A freely available public database, intended as a resource for researchers studying the immune response to SARS-CoV-2, is where the repertoires were released.

The collaborating institutions used their own protocols to collect whole blood in K2EDTA tubes. For TCRbeta analysis, collaborators shipped samples in one of three forms: frozen whole blood, isolated PBMCs, or DNA extracted from either of those sample types. Here is what the overall study found, with its caveats: The amount of clinical and demographic metadata varied by source and participant and was provided uncurated.

TCRbeta CDR3 regions were amplified from genomic DNA by means of the immunoSEQ Assay, a bias-controlled multiplex PCR. Turning to the authors' computational methods: Nucleated cell counts per sample were estimated from amplification of reference gene primers within the assay. To quantify the absolute abundance of each unique TCRbeta CDR3 rearrangement, sequence reads were collapsed and filtered. For each sample, productive Simpson clonality was calculated as the square root of Simpson's diversity index across productive rearrangements. Imported from immuneACCESS, the table was reduced by TCRdb to in-frame sequences with V and J called. These copies leave out some clones; in studies compared against another copy, an unresolved V gene accounts for under half, and the cause of the remainder is not known. Clone size and the V and J calls come from that table; the DNA yielded D and trimming. This sample lists some 180,000 clones; about four fifths were detected once. More than 5.5% of the sample rests with the top ten.

From the cysteine through the phenylalanine, the CDR3 covers 15 amino acids. Of the read, only the CDR3 DNA is kept; its 45 bases are in frame from base 1. The germline V gene yields MDHEN for CDR1 and SYDVKM for CDR2. Compared with germline, V lacks 5 bases and J lacks 8 bases; bases without a gene match: 12. Sequences were obtained from peripheral blood. The TCR comes from a human donor in a cohort sampled during active COVID-19. In this chain, TRBV28 is recombined with TRBJ2-4; 7 junctional bases match TRBD1. CDR3 protein: CASSTPTGTVHIQYF. The DNA sequence follows: TGTGCCAGCAGTACCCCGACAGGGACGGTACACATTCAGTACTTC.